This TCR beta chain was identified during a study of blood T cell repertoires in COVID-19. For the study at large: T cells, B-cell-depleted T cells, or PBMCs supplied cDNA or gDNA.

About this clone: At the DNA level, this CDR3 is encoded by other sequences in the same sample as well.

The data were produced by immunoSEQ multiplex PCR, yet TCRdb's version contains in-frame clones alone and is incomplete. The data show 300,000 or so clones, 86% seen once. The CDR3 spans 14 residues. The ends were cut back, 2 bases at V and 4 bases at J, with 12 bases in the middle. CDR1 is MNHEY and CDR2 is SVGAGI in the germline V gene. The sample consisted of peripheral blood. The receptor was derived from a woman aged 45-65 years with acute or convalescent COVID-19. J is TRBJ2-7 and V is TRBV6-5; D is possibly TRBD2 (5 bases). CDR3 amino acids: CASSYPGSGYEQYF. For the CDR3, the DNA is TGTGCCAGCAGTTACCCGGGGTCCGGGTACGAGCAGTACTTC.